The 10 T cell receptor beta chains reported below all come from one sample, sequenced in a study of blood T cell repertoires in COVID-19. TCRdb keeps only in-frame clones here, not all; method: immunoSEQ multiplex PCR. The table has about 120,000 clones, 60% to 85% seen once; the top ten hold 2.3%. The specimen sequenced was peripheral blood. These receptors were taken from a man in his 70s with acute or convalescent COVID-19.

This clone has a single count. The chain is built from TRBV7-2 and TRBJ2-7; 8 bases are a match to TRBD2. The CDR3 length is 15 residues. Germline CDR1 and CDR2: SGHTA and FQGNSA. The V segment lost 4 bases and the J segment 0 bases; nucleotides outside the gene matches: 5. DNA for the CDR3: TGTGCCAGCAGCTCCTCGGGGGGGAGCTCCTACGAGCAGTACTTC. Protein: CASSSSGGSSYEQYF. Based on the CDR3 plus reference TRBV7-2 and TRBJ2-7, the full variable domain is GAGVSQSPSNKVTEKGKDVELRCDPISGHTALYWYRQSLGQGLEFLIYFQGNSAPDKSGLPSDRFSAERTGGSVSTLTIQRTQQEDSAVYLCASSSSGGSSYEQYFGPGTRLTVT.

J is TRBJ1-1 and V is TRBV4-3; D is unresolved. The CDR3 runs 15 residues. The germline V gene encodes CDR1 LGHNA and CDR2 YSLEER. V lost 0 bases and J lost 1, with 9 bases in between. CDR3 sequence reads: CASSQELGRNTEAFF. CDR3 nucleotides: TGCGCCAGCAGCCAAGAGCTGGGGAGGAACACTGAAGCTTTCTTT.

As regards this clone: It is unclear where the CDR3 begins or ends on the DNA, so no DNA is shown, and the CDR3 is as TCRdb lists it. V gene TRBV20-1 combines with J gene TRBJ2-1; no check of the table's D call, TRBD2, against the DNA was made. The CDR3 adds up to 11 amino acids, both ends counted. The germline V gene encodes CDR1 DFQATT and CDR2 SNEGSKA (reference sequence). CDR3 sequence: CSANVGLGAFF.

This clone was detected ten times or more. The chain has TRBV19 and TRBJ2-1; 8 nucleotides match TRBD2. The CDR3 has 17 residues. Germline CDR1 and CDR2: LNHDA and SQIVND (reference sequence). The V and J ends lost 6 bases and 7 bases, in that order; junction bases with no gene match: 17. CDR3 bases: TGTGCCAGTAGCCCCGGGAGGCGGACGGGAGGGAGGAATGAGCAGTTCTTC. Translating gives CASSPGRRTGGRNEQFF.

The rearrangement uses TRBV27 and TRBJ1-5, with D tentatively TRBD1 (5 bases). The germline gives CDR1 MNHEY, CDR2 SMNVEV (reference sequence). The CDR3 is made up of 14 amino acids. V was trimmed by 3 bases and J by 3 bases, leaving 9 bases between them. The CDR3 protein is CASSFGGINQPQHF. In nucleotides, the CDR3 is TGTGCCAGCAGTTTCGGGGGAATCAATCAGCCCCAGCATTTT.

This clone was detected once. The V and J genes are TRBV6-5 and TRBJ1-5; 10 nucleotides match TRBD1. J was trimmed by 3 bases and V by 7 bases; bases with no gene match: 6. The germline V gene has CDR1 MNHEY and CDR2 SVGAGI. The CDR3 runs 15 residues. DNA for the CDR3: TGTGCCAGCACCCGGACAGGGGGAAACAATCAGCCCCAGCATTTT. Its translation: CASTRTGGNNQPQHF.

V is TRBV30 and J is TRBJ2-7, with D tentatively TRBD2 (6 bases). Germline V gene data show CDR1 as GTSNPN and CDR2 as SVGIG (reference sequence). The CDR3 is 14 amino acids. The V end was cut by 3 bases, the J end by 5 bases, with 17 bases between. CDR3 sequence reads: CAWRGLTRGDEQYF. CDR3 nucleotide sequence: TGTGCCTGGAGGGGGCTCACTCGCGGGGACGAGCAGTACTTC.

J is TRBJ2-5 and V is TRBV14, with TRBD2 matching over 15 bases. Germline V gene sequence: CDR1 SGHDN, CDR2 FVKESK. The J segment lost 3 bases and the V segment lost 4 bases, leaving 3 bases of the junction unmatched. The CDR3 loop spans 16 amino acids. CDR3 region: CASSLWTSGGEETQYF. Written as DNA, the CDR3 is TGTGCCAGCAGCCTCTGGACTAGCGGGGGGGAAGAGACCCAGTACTTC.

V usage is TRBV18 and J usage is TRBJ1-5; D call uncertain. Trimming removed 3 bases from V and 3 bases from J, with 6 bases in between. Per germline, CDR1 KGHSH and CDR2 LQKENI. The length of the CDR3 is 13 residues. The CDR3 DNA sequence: TGTGCCAGCTCACCGCAGGACAATCAGCCCCAGCATTTT. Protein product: CASSPQDNQPQHF.

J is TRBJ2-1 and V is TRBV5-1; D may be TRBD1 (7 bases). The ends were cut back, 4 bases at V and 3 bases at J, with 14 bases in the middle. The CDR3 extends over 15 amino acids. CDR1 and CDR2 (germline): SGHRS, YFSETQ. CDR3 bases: TGCGCCAGCAGCCCCGCAGGGGGAGGCTACAATGAGCAGTTCTTC. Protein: CASSPAGGGYNEQFF. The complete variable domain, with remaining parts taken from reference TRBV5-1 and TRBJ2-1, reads KAGVTQTPRYLIKTRGQQVTLSCSPISGHRSVSWYQQTPGQGLQFLFEYFSETQRNKGNFPGRFSGRQFSNSRSEMNVSTLELGDSALYLCASSPAGGGYNEQFFGPGTRLTVL.